This T cell receptor beta chain was observed in a study of blood T cell repertoires in COVID-19. Study in general: Sites across the United States, Italy and Spain contributed samples from acute and convalescent COVID-19. From T cells, B-cell-depleted T cells, or PBMCs came the material, which was cDNA or gDNA.

In the authors' workflow: Amplification from reference gene primers served as the basis for estimated nucleated cell counts. The data were produced by immunoSEQ multiplex PCR, yet TCRdb's version contains in-frame clones alone and is incomplete. V and J calls and clone size are given by that table; D and trimming were obtained from the DNA. This table has under 200,000 clones, 86% appearing once. CDR3 length: 16 residues. The V gene end was trimmed by 4 bases and the J gene end by 6 bases; junction bases not matched to a gene: 10. Germline V gene sequence: CDR1 SGHDN, CDR2 FVKESK. This clonotype was sampled from a man younger than 35 with acute or convalescent COVID-19. The material sequenced was peripheral blood. This chain uses TRBV14 with TRBJ2-3, with 10 bases lining up with TRBD2. As DNA, the CDR3 is TGTGCCAGCAGCCCTCCCAAGCGGGGGGGACGGGATACGCAGTATTTT. Translation: CASSPPKRGGRDTQYF.